The 32 T cell receptor beta chains presented below share a single source sample, sequenced in a study of cytomegalovirus exposure and HLA in healthy donors. Primers included in the PCR were 60 Vbeta and 13 Jbeta primers. Using immunoSEQ multiplex PCR, the repertoire was profiled, and TCRdb retains in-frame clones only, with some absent. Among 100,000 to 120,000 clones, around 75% were seen once, and the ten largest hold 2% to 2.5%. The sample taken for sequencing was PBMCs. The receptors here all came from a man aged 25-45 years in good health and CMV-seronegative.

The genes are TRBV19 and TRBJ2-1; TRBD2 aligns across 11 bases. The ends lost 7 bases at V and 7 bases at J; junction bases unmatched: 6. Per germline, CDR1 LNHDA and CDR2 SQIVND (reference sequence). The CDR3 length is 14 residues. The CDR3 sequence is CASKGLAASNEQFF. The CDR3 DNA reads TGTGCCAGTAAGGGACTAGCGGCTTCGAATGAGCAGTTCTTC.

V gene TRBV30 combines with J gene TRBJ2-5, with TRBD2 matching over 7 bases. CDR1 and CDR2 from the germline V gene are GTSNPN and SVGIG (reference sequence). The CDR3 covers 15 residues. V lost 0 bases and J lost 2; bases outside the gene matches: 6. CDR3 bases: TGTGCCTGGAGTGTCGGGAACGGGGGGCAAGAGACCCAGTACTTC. It specifies CAWSVGNGGQETQYF.

The gene calls are TRBV18 and TRBJ1-2, with TRBD1 matching over 9 bases. The V gene end was trimmed by 5 bases and the J gene end by 7 bases; junction bases not matched to a gene: 8. The CDR3 has 14 amino acids. Germline-derived CDR1 and CDR2 are KGHSH and LQKENI. CDR3 residues: CASSAGQGVSGYTF. The DNA for the CDR3 is TGTGCCAGCTCAGCGGGACAGGGAGTATCTGGCTACACCTTC.

The chain uses TRBV18 and TRBJ1-5, with TRBD1 matching over 9 bases. The CDR3 spans 16 residues. The germline V gene has CDR1 KGHSH and CDR2 LQKENI. With 2 bases clipped from V and 8 bases from J, the junction kept 10 bases outside the gene matches. CDR3 protein: CASSPRTGDLGEPQHF. CDR3 sequence (DNA): TGTGCCAGCTCACCAAGGACAGGGGATCTCGGGGAGCCCCAGCATTTT.

This chain joins TRBV27 and TRBJ1-1, with 8 bases lining up with TRBD1. The CDR3 has 13 residues. V was clipped by 7 bases and J by 8 bases; unmatched bases: 9. Germline CDR1 reads MNHEY; CDR2 reads SMNVEV (reference sequence). CDR3 sequence (DNA): TGTGCCAGCACCTCCTTCCGGGACAGGGAAGCTTTCTTT. Protein: CASTSFRDREAFF.

The rearrangement links TRBV19 to TRBJ1-5; D gene ambiguous. Germline lookup yields CDR1 LNHDA and CDR2 SQIVND (reference sequence). The V gene lost 5 bases and the J gene lost 0 bases, with 8 bases spanning the gap. The CDR3 runs 14 residues. In DNA, the CDR3 is TGTGCCAGTAGTTCAGCGGATAGCAATCAGCCCCAGCATTTT. It specifies CASSSADSNQPQHF. Complete variable domain (other parts from reference TRBV19 and TRBJ1-5): DGGITQSPKYLFRKEGQNVTLSCEQNLNHDAMYWYRQDPGQGLRLIYYSQIVNDFQKGDIAEGYSVSREKKESFPLTVTSAQKNPTAFYLCASSSADSNQPQHFGDGTRLSIL.

V usage is TRBV27 and J usage is TRBJ1-1, with 9 bases that match TRBD1. The CDR3 has 14 amino acids. Germline lookup yields CDR1 MNHEY and CDR2 SMNVEV (reference sequence). J was trimmed by 1 base and V by 7 bases; bases with no gene match: 4. CDR3 bases: TGTGCCAGCAATCGACAGGGGGGGAACACTGAAGCTTTCTTT. Residues: CASNRQGGNTEAFF.

This chain joins TRBV7-9 and TRBJ1-3, with D unclear. This CDR3 has 15 residues. Germline lookup yields CDR1 SEHNR and CDR2 FQNEAQ (reference sequence). V was cut by 9 bases and J by 0 bases, with 15 bases left in between. The CDR3, as DNA: TGTGCCAGTTATTCCCGTGGGCACTCTGGAAACACCATATATTTT. Translating it yields CASYSRGHSGNTIYF.

This sequence joins TRBV5-1 and TRBJ2-1; 8 nucleotides align to TRBD1. With V trimmed by 4 bases and J by 2 bases, 5 bases remained unmatched. Germline V gives CDR1 SGHRS, CDR2 YFSETQ. The CDR3 totals 15 residues. CDR3 in amino acids: CASSHGQGPYNEQFF. The CDR3 DNA sequence: TGCGCCAGCAGCCACGGACAGGGCCCCTACAATGAGCAGTTCTTC.

The rearrangement joins TRBV7-2 to TRBJ1-2; tentatively, D is TRBD1 (6 bases). This CDR3 is built from 13 residues. The V gene lost 1 base and the J gene lost 7 bases, with 10 bases spanning the gap. From germline, CDR1 is SGHTA and CDR2 FQGNSA. The CDR3, as DNA: TGTGCCAGCAGCTTAGTACAGGGCGGTGGCTACACCTTC. As protein: CASSLVQGGGYTF.

The chain joins TRBV4-2 to TRBJ1-6; 9 nucleotides align to TRBD1. The CDR3 has 15 residues. From germline, CDR1 is LGHNA and CDR2 YNFKEQ. With V trimmed by 4 bases and J by 8 bases, 6 bases remained unmatched. The CDR3 nucleotides read TGTGCCAGCAGCCCGCGGACAGGGGTAGATTCACCCCTCCACTTT. This translates into CASSPRTGVDSPLHF.

V and J are TRBV19 and TRBJ2-4, with 11 bases matching TRBD1. The CDR3 runs to 17 residues. The junction had 4 bases not matched to a gene; V was cut back by 3 bases and J by 0 bases. Germline V gives CDR1 LNHDA, CDR2 SQIVND (reference sequence). CDR3 sequence (DNA): TGTGCCAGTAGTATGGGGACAGGGGGTTTAGCCAAAAACATTCAGTACTTC. Translating gives CASSMGTGGLAKNIQYF.

This chain joins TRBV5-4 and TRBJ2-7, with TRBD1 matching 10 bases. Germline CDR1 and CDR2: SGHNT and YYREEE (reference sequence). The J segment lost 5 bases and the V segment lost 5 bases, leaving 4 bases of the junction unmatched. The CDR3 contains 13 residues. CDR3 coding DNA: TGTGCCAGCAGTAGACAGGGGGCAGACGAGCAGTACTTC. As protein: CASSRQGADEQYF.

The chain carries TRBV30 and TRBJ1-1, with TRBD1 as a possible D gene (5 bases). The CDR3 has 13 residues. Trimming took 2 bases from V and 6 from J, leaving 13 bases between them. Germline V gives CDR1 GTSNPN, CDR2 SVGIG (reference sequence). The CDR3 sequence: CAWSYGGGSEAFF. DNA for the CDR3: TGTGCCTGGAGTTACGGGGGGGGGTCTGAAGCTTTCTTT. The variable domain in full, completed from reference TRBV30 and TRBJ1-1, reads SQTIHQWPATLVQPVGSPLSLECTVEGTSNPNLYWYRQAAGRGLQLLFYSVGIGQISSEVPQNLSASRPQDRQFILSSKKLLLSDSGFYLCAWSYGGGSEAFFGQGTRLTVV.

Only a few counts were recorded for this clone. J is TRBJ2-3 and V is TRBV18, with D possibly TRBD1 on 5 matching bases. Trimming took 3 bases from V and 0 from J, leaving 13 bases between them. The CDR3 runs 16 residues. Per germline, CDR1 KGHSH and CDR2 LQKENI. The CDR3 DNA sequence: TGTGCCAGCTCACCGTCAAGGGGCGAGAGCACAGATACGCAGTATTTT. Translated: CASSPSRGESTDTQYF.

V and J are TRBV6-5 and TRBJ1-1; D gene ambiguous. The CDR3 spans 13 residues. Germline V CDR1 and CDR2: MNHEY, SVGAGI. The V end was cut by 7 bases, the J end by 1 base, with 10 bases between. The CDR3 DNA sequence: TGTGCCAGCACGGGTCGTGCGAACACTGAAGCTTTCTTT. Residues: CASTGRANTEAFF.

J is TRBJ1-5 and V is TRBV10-2; D is perhaps TRBD1 (6 bases). This CDR3 is built from 12 residues. Trimming removed 8 bases from V and 7 bases from J, with 12 bases in between. The germline gives CDR1 WSHSY, CDR2 SAAADI. This CDR3 reads CASGQRGQPQHF. CDR3 nucleotide sequence: TGCGCCAGCGGGCAAAGGGGGCAGCCCCAGCATTTT.

The chain is built from TRBV5-1 and TRBJ1-4, with a weak D call TRBD1 (6 bases). Trimming stripped 4 bases from V and 8 bases from J, with 18 bases between. The germline V gene encodes CDR1 SGHRS and CDR2 YFSETQ. CDR3 length: 15 amino acids. The CDR3 protein is CASSKGGGAGEKLFF. As DNA, the CDR3 is TGCGCCAGCAGCAAAGGTGGGGGGGCTGGCGAAAAACTGTTTTTT.

This clone was seen a handful of times. V usage is TRBV18 and J usage is TRBJ2-3; possibly TRBD1 for D (6 bases). Per the germline V gene, CDR1 is KGHSH and CDR2 is LQKENI. The ends were cut back, 4 bases at V and 6 bases at J, with 8 bases in the middle. The CDR3 spans 12 residues. As DNA, the CDR3 is TGTGCCAGCTCACGCAGGGGTGATACGCAGTATTTT. It is translated as CASSRRGDTQYF.

The rearrangement uses TRBV28 and TRBJ1-1; D is ambiguous. The germline V gene has CDR1 MDHEN and CDR2 SYDVKM. This CDR3 spans 11 amino acids. V dropped 2 bases and J dropped 5 bases, with 3 bases sitting between them. The DNA of the CDR3 is TGTGCCAGCAGTTTACTTACTGAAGCTTTCTTT. Protein product: CASSLLTEAFF. Filled out from reference TRBV28 and TRBJ1-1, the complete variable domain reads DVKVTQSSRYLVKRTGEKVFLECVQDMDHENMFWYRQDPGLGLRLIYFSYDVKMKEKGDIPEGYSVSREKKERFSLILESASTNQTSMYLCASSLLTEAFFGQGTRLTVV.

DNA for the CDR3: TGTGCCAGCAGTCCCCTTCCATCCGGGCCCCAGCATTTT. This gives the protein CASSPLPSGPQHF. The chain is built from TRBV6-6 and TRBJ1-5; D gene ambiguous. V dropped 5 bases and J dropped 9 bases, with 14 bases sitting between them. The CDR3 length is 13 residues. Germline V lookup: CDR1 MNHNY, CDR2 SVGAGI (reference sequence).

The gene calls are TRBV29-1 and TRBJ2-7; D may be TRBD1 (5 bases). Germline CDR1 SQVTM, CDR2 ANQGSEA. The V gene lost 4 bases and the J gene lost 6 bases, with 19 bases spanning the gap. The CDR3 loop spans 14 amino acids. The CDR3 DNA is TGCAGCGTTGCGGGCCGGTTTGGGGCGTCCGAGCAGTACTTC. Translation: CSVAGRFGASEQYF.

The rearrangement uses TRBV6-5 and TRBJ2-7, with 8 bases identical to TRBD1. This CDR3 has 15 residues. Germline CDR1 and CDR2: MNHEY and SVGAGI. V trimming: 2 bases; J trimming: 2 bases; junction bases outside the gene matches: 5. The CDR3, as DNA: TGTGCCAGCAGTTACCTCCCGACAGGGGCCTACGAGCAGTACTTC. This sequence encodes CASSYLPTGAYEQYF.

Comment on this clone: Germline is not matched at one junction end, which may reflect a read error. The V gene is TRBV6-1, the J gene TRBJ2-4; TRBD2 matches at 9 bases. The germline V gene encodes CDR1 MNHNS and CDR2 SASEGT. The CDR3 consists of 15 residues. CDR3 nucleotide sequence: TGTGCCAGCGGTGAAGCTGCGACTAGCGGAGGAGGGGGTTACTTC. Its translation is CASGEAATSGGGGYF.

This clone was found a few times. The CDR3 reads CASGGPSYEQYF. The DNA for the CDR3 is TGTGCCTCTGGAGGTCCGTCCTACGAGCAGTACTTC. The J gene is TRBJ2-7, the V gene TRBV6-6, with D possibly TRBD2 on 5 matching bases. The V end lost 11 bases, the J end lost 1 base, and 12 bases lay between the germline ends. This CDR3 is built from 12 residues. Germline V lookup: CDR1 MNHNY, CDR2 SVGAGI (reference sequence).

This chain's CDR3 is CASRSTGEGSKNIQYF. The CDR3, as DNA: TGTGCCAGCCGATCAACGGGGGAAGGGTCAAAAAACATTCAGTACTTC. J is TRBJ2-4 and V is TRBV10-3; TRBD2 might be the D (6 bases). The V gene's germline CDR1 is ENHRY and CDR2 SYGVKD. Trimming removed 10 bases at V and 4 bases at J, with 23 bases between. The CDR3 sequence is 16 residues long.

The chain uses TRBV5-4 and TRBJ2-7, with TRBD2 matching 9 bases. Germline V gene lookup returns CDR1 SGHNT and CDR2 YYREEE (reference sequence). Losses at the gene ends were 0 bases for V and 4 bases for J; bases not matched to a gene: 5. There are 15 residues in the CDR3. CDR3 region: CASSLDTSGFYEQYF. CDR3 nucleotides: TGTGCCAGCAGCTTGGATACTAGCGGGTTTTACGAGCAGTACTTC. Looking up the rest from reference TRBV5-4 and TRBJ2-7 gives the full variable domain: ETGVTQSPTHLIKTRGQQVTLRCSSQSGHNTVSWYQQALGQGPQFIFQYYREEENGRGNFPPRFSGLQFPNYSSELNVNALELDDSALYLCASSLDTSGFYEQYFGPGTRLTVT.

This clone occurred a few times. The gene calls are TRBV2 and TRBJ1-2; 10 bases agree with TRBD1. The CDR3 length is 14 residues. J was trimmed by 7 bases and V by 10 bases; bases with no gene match: 12. Germline V CDR1 and CDR2: SNHLY, FYNNEI. The CDR3 loop is CATQWTGGDSGYTF. CDR3 nucleotide sequence: TGTGCCACCCAATGGACAGGGGGGGATAGTGGCTACACCTTC.

The V call is TRBV2, the J call TRBJ2-7; TRBD1 aligns across 7 bases. The CDR3 sequence is 14 residues long. Looked up from germline, CDR1 is SNHLY and CDR2 is FYNNEI. J gave up 6 bases and V 6 bases, and 11 bases lay outside the gene matches. The CDR3 sequence: CASSVGTARAEQYF. The CDR3 bases are TGTGCCAGCAGCGTAGGGACAGCCCGGGCCGAGCAGTACTTC.

The CDR3: CSVEIPRSGRAEETQYF. CDR3 bases: TGCAGCGTTGAAATACCCCGTAGCGGGAGGGCCGAAGAGACCCAGTACTTC. This chain joins TRBV29-1 and TRBJ2-5; 11 bases fit TRBD2. After removal of 2 bases from V and 3 bases from J, the junction contained 11 bases not matched to a gene. Looked up from germline, CDR1 is SQVTM and CDR2 is ANQGSEA. There are 17 residues in the CDR3.

The chain uses TRBV5-1 and TRBJ2-2; tentative D call: TRBD1 (5 bases). This CDR3 comprises 15 residues. CDR1 and CDR2 from the germline V gene are SGHRS and YFSETQ. V was pared by 0 bases and J by 1 base, with 7 bases between. The DNA for the CDR3 is TGCGCCAGCAGCTTGGAGACAGTGAACACCGGGGAGCTGTTTTTT. Its translation is CASSLETVNTGELFF.

The chain joins TRBV19 to TRBJ1-1; D is perhaps TRBD1 (6 bases). This CDR3 contains 16 residues. V lost 6 bases to trimming and J lost 5 bases, with 22 bases between them. CDR1 LNHDA and CDR2 SQIVND come from the germline V gene (reference sequence). In nucleotides, the CDR3 is TGTGCCAGTAGCCTTACAGGGATCGGGAAGGGGACTGAAGCTTTCTTT. Protein: CASSLTGIGKGTEAFF. Drawing the rest from reference TRBV19 and TRBJ1-1, the complete variable domain is DGGITQSPKYLFRKEGQNVTLSCEQNLNHDAMYWYRQDPGQGLRLIYYSQIVNDFQKGDIAEGYSVSREKKESFPLTVTSAQKNPTAFYLCASSLTGIGKGTEAFFGQGTRLTVV.